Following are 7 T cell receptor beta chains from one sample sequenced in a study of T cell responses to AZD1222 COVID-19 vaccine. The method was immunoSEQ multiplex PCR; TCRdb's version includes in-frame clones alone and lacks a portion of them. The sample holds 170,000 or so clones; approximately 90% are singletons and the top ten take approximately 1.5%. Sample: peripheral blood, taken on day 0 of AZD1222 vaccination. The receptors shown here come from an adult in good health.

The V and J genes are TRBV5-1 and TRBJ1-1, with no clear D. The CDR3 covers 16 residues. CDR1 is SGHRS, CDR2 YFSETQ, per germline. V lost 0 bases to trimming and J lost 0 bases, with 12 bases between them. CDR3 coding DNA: TGCGCCAGCAGCTTGGGACACAATAAAATGAACACTGAAGCTTTCTTT. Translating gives CASSLGHNKMNTEAFF.

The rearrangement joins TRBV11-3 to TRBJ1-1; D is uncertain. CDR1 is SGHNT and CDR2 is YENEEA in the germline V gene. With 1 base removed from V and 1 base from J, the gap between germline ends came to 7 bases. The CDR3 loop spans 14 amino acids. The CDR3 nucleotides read TGTGCCAGCAGCTTAGGGGCAGGGAACACTGAAGCTTTCTTT. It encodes CASSLGAGNTEAFF.

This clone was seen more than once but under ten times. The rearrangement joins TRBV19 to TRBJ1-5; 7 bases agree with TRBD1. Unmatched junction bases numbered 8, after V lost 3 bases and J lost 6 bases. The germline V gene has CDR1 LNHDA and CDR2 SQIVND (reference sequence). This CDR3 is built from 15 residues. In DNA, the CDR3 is TGTGCCAGTAGTATCAAGACAGGGATCAGTCAGCCCCAGCATTTT. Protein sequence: CASSIKTGISQPQHF. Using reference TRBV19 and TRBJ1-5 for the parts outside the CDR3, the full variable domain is DGGITQSPKYLFRKEGQNVTLSCEQNLNHDAMYWYRQDPGQGLRLIYYSQIVNDFQKGDIAEGYSVSREKKESFPLTVTSAQKNPTAFYLCASSIKTGISQPQHFGDGTRLSIL.

The CDR3 protein is CASSIRTSRLHNSPLHF. The DNA of the CDR3 is TGTGCCAGCAGCATCAGGACCTCTCGCCTTCATAATTCACCCCTCCACTTT. J is TRBJ1-6 and V is TRBV21-1. TRBV21-1 is noted as a pseudogene. The CDR3 sequence is 17 residues long.

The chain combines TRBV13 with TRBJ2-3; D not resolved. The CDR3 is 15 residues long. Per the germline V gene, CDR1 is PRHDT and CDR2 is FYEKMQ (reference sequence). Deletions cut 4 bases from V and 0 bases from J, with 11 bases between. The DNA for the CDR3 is TGTGCCAGCAGCTCCGTGGACCGTAGCACAGATACGCAGTATTTT. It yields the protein CASSSVDRSTDTQYF.

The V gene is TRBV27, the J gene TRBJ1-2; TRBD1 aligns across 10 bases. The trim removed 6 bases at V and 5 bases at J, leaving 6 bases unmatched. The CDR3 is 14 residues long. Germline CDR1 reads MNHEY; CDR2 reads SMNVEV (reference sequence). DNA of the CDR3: TGTGCCAGCAGCCCGACAGGGGGCGGGTATGGCTACACCTTC. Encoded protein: CASSPTGGGYGYTF.

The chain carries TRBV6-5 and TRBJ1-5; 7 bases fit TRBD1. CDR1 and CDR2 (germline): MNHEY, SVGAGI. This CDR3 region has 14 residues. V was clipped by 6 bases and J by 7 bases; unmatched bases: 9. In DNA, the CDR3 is TGTGCCAGCAGCGAGGCAGGGGGATACCAGCCCCAGCATTTT. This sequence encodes CASSEAGGYQPQHF.